This T cell receptor (beta chain) was recovered during a study of blood T cell repertoires in COVID-19. This table comes from immunoSEQ multiplex PCR, and its TCRdb copy is limited to in-frame clones, with some not included. The data contain about 190,000 clones, about 82% of them singletons. This TCR derives from a man between 40 and 49 years old with acute COVID-19. The sequenced sample consisted of PBMCs or T cells enriched from blood (not recorded which).

CDR3 bases: TGTGCCAGCAGTTTGGGGCAGGGGGCTTACGAGCAGTACTTC. Its translation: CASSLGQGAYEQYF. This chain connects TRBV27 to TRBJ2-7; TRBD1 aligns across 8 bases. V lost 3 bases and J lost 4; bases outside the gene matches: 5. The CDR3 has 14 residues. In germline, CDR1 is MNHEY, CDR2 SMNVEV (reference sequence).